This TCR beta chain was obtained from a study of T cells in pancreatic ductal adenocarcinoma. Whole-study results and caveats: No significant tumor-blood clonality difference; means were about 0.1 and 0.065. Tumor samples had fewer productive templates and about 8-fold fewer unique clonotypes than blood. This surgical cohort overrepresents the minority presenting with early-stage disease. Tumor-versus-blood clonality comparisons may be biased toward lower tumor diversity.

V was pared by 5 bases and J by 0 bases, with 6 bases of the junction left unmatched. There are 15 residues in the CDR3. Germline V gene sequence: CDR1 SGHTA, CDR2 FQGTGA. The method was immunoSEQ multiplex PCR; TCRdb's version includes in-frame clones alone and lacks a portion of them. Of around 100,000 clones detected, about 96% appear once; the ten largest clones hold roughly 3.1%. The selected patients with pancreatic ductal adenocarcinoma had surgery but no neoadjuvant therapy. Note on this clone: Its antigen remains unknown.

This chain links TRBV7-3 with TRBJ2-5; 7 bases are shared with TRBD2. The material sequenced was PBMCs. The receptor was derived from a human donor with pancreatic ductal adenocarcinoma. CDR3 residues: CASSAGLGYQETQYF. The CDR3 DNA sequence: TGTGCCAGCAGCGCTGGACTAGGGTACCAAGAGACCCAGTACTTC.